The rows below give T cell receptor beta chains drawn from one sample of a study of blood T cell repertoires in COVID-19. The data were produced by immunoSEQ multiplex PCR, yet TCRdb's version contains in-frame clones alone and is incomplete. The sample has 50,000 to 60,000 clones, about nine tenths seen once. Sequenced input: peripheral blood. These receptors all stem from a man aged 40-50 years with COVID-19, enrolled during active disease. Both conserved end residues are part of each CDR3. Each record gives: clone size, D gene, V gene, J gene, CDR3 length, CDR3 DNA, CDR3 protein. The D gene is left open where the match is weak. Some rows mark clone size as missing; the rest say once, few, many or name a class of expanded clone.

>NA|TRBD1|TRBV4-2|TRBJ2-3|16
TGTGCCAGCAGCCCAACCGTGGACAGGGCCACAGATACGCAGTATTTT
CASSPTVDRATDTQYF
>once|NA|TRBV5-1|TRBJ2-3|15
TGCGCCAGCACCGCGAGTGGCGGAGGGACAGATACGCAGTATTTT
CASTASGGGTDTQYF
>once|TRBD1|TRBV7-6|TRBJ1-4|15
TGTGCCAGCAGCAACCCAGGGGGGAATAATGAAAAACTGTTTTTT
CASSNPGGNNEKLFF
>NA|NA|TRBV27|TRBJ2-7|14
TGTGCCAGCAGTTCCTTAAGTAGCTCCTACGAGCAGTACTTC
CASSSLSSSYEQYF
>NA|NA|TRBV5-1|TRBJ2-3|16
TGCGCCAGCAGCCTCGGACTCGAGCCCAACACAGATACGCAGTATTTT
CASSLGLEPNTDTQYF
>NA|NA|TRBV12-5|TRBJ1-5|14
TGTGCTAGTGGTTTTCAAGAGGGTGGTCAGCCCCAGCATTTT
CASGFQEGGQPQHF
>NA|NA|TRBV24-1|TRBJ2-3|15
TGTGCCACCAGTGAGCTAGTGGGAGGGGGAGATACGCAGTATTTT
CATSELVGGGDTQYF
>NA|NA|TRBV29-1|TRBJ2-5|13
TGCAGCGTTCTCCGACAGCCGCAAGAGACCCAGTACTTC
CSVLRQPQETQYF
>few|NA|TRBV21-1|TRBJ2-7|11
TGTGCCATCGGGATCCCCTACGAGCAGTACTTC
CAIGIPYEQYF
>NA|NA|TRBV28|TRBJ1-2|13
TGTGCCACCAAACGACGGGATTTGGGGGGCTACACCTTC
CATKRRDLGGYTF
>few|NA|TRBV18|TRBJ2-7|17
TGTGCCAGCTCACCACCTTTTGCCGGGATTGACTCCTACGAGCAGTACTTC
CASSPPFAGIDSYEQYF
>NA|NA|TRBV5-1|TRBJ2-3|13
TGCGCCAGCAGCTTGGCCCAGTCAGATACGCAGTATTTT
CASSLAQSDTQYF
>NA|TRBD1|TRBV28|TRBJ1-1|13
TGTGCCAGCAGACGAACAGGGGGAACTGAAGCTTTCTTT
CASRRTGGTEAFF
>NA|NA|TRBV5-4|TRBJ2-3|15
TGTGCCAGCAGCTTGGAGCTAGCGCGCACAGATACGCAGTATTTT
CASSLELARTDTQYF
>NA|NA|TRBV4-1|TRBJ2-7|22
TGCGCCAGCAGCCAAGTCCTGGTGGCGGGACAGGGGTTACGAAGCGGGAGGAGGGAGCAGTACTTC
CASSQVLVAGQGLRSGRREQYF
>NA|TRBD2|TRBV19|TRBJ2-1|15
TGTGCCAGTAGAGTAATGGGACTAGGGTACAATGAGCAGTTCTTC
CASRVMGLGYNEQFF
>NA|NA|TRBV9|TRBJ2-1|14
TGTGCCAGCAGCGTATCCGGGGTTTCGAATGAGCAGTTCTTC
CASSVSGVSNEQFF
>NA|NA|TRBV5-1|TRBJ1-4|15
TGCGCCAGCTCCGAACGGCCAGGGAGGAATGAAAAACTGTTTTTT
CASSERPGRNEKLFF
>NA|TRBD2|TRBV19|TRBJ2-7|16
TGTGCCAGTAGTATGAAAATGCTAGCGGGAGGGTACGAGCAGTACTTC
CASSMKMLAGGYEQYF
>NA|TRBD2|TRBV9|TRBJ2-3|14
TGTGCCACCGGTAGCGGGACTAGCACAGATACGCAGTATTTT
CATGSGTSTDTQYF
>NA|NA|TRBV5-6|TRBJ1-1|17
TGTGCCAGCAGCTTGGACAGGGCGGAAAGCTGGAACACTGAAGCTTTCTTT
CASSLDRAESWNTEAFF
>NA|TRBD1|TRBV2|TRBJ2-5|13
TGTGCCAGCAGAGTGGGACAGAAAGAGACCCAGTACTTC
CASRVGQKETQYF
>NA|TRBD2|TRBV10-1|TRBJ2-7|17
TGCGCCAGCAGCTCCGGGACTAGCGGGAGGGCCCCCCTCGAGCAGTACTTC
CASSSGTSGRAPLEQYF
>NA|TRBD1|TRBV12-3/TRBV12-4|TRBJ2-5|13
TGTGCCAGCAGTCTGACAGGGGTGGAGACCCAGTACTTC
CASSLTGVETQYF
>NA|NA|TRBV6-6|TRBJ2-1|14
TGTGCCACCCAGGGGCAGGGGTTCTACAATGAGCAGTTCTTC
CATQGQGFYNEQFF
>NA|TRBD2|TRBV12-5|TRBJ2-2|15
TGTGCTAGTGGTCCCCTCGGGGGGGACACCGGGGAGCTGTTTTTT
CASGPLGGDTGELFF
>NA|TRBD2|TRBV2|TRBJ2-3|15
TGTGCCAGCAGTCGACTAGCGGGAGGGGCAGATACGCAGTATTTT
CASSRLAGGADTQYF
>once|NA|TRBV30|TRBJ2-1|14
TGTGCCTGGAGTTCGGCTAGCATCTATTACGAGCAGTTCTTC
CAWSSASIYYEQFF
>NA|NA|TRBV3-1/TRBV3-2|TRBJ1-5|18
TGTGCCAGCAGCCAAGGGTTGAGGGGGAGAGATAGCAATCAGCCCCAGCATTTT
CASSQGLRGRDSNQPQHF
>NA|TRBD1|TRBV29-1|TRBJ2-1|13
TGCAGCGCTACCACCGACAGGGTCAATGAGCAGTTCTTC
CSATTDRVNEQFF
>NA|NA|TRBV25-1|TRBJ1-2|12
TGTGCCAGCAGTGACAGTAACTATGGCTACACCTTC
CASSDSNYGYTF
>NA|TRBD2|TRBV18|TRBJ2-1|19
TGTGCCAGCTCACCTTCTGGGACTAGCTATAGAACAATTCCGAATGAGCAGTTCTTC
CASSPSGTSYRTIPNEQFF
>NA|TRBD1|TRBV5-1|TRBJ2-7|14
TGCGCCAGCAGCGCGACAGGGGCTACCTACGAGCAGTACTTC
CASSATGATYEQYF
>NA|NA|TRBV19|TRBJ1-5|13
TGTGCCAGTAGTATCGGGATAAGACAGCCCCAGCATTTT
CASSIGIRQPQHF
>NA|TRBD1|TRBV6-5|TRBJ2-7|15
TGTGCCAGCTTGACCGGGACAGGGATCTCCTACGAGCAGTACTTC
CASLTGTGISYEQYF
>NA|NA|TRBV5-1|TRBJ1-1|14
TGCGCCAGCCCCAGGACAGTTCGGTTAGTGGAAGCTTTCTTT
CASPRTVRLVEAFF
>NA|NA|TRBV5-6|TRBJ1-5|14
TGTGCCAGCAGCTCCCAGGGTTTCAATCAGCCCCAGCATTTT
CASSSQGFNQPQHF
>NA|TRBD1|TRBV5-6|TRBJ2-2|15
TGTGCCAGCAGCTGGACAGGGGGCCTCACCGGGGAGCTGTTTTTT
CASSWTGGLTGELFF
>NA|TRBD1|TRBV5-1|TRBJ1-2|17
TGCGCCACCGCACCGGGACAGGGGGCTAGTTCGGGCTATGGCTACACCTTC
CATAPGQGASSGYGYTF
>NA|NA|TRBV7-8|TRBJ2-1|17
TGTGCCAGCAGCTTAGAAGAAACCTCGAGCTCCTACAATGAGCAGTTCTTC
CASSLEETSSSYNEQFF
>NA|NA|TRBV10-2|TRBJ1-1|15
TGCGCCAGCAGGGGGGGGGCAGGGGCGAACACTGAAGCTTTCTTT
CASRGGAGANTEAFF
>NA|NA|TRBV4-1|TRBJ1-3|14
TGCGCCAGCAGCCAACCAAAAACTGGAAACACCATATATTTT
CASSQPKTGNTIYF
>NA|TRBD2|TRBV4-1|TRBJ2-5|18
TGCGCCAGCAGCCAAGATCCGACTAGCGGCCCGTACCAAGAGACCCAGTACTTC
CASSQDPTSGPYQETQYF
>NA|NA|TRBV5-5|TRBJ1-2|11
TGTGCCAGCGGGGCCCGGTGGGGCTACACCTTC
CASGARWGYTF
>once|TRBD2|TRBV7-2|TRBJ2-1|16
TGTGCCAGCAGCTCGAGCGGTCTAGCGGATTACAATGAGCAGTTCTTC
CASSSSGLADYNEQFF
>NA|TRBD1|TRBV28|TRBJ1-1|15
TGTGCCAGCAGTTCCGCGGGACAGCCGAACACTGAAGCTTTCTTT
CASSSAGQPNTEAFF
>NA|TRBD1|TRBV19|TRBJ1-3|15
TGTGCCAGTACCCGCAGGGACAGAGCTGGAAACACCATATATTTT
CASTRRDRAGNTIYF
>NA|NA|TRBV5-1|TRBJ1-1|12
TGCGCCAGCAGCGGTCCAAACGGCGGAGCTTTCTTT
CASSGPNGGAFF
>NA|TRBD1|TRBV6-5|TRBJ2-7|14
TGTGCCAGCAGAGTCGGACAGGGGGCCTACGAGCAGTACTTC
CASRVGQGAYEQYF
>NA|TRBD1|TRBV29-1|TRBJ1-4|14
TGCAGCGTCTCGACAGGGGTCAATAATGAAAAACTGTTTTTT
CSVSTGVNNEKLFF